The 32 T cell receptor beta chains in this list originate from one sample, sequenced in a study of CD8+ T cells in alopecia areata. TCR sequencing used cDNA made by reverse transcription of extracted RNA. Assay: immunoSEQ multiplex PCR; the TCRdb copy retains only in-frame clones and omits some. The sample carries around 200,000 clones, roughly 64% recorded once. Documented treatment: oral pan-JAK inhibitor, 5-10 mg twice daily. Sequenced here: CD4+ T cells sorted from blood, sampled at week 4, from a patient treated with tofacitinib. The receptor set was obtained from a human donor with alopecia areata.

This chain's CDR3 is CASSSGETQYF. CDR3 DNA sequence: TGCGCCAGCAGCTCGGGAGAGACCCAGTACTTC. The rearrangement uses TRBV5-1 and TRBJ2-5; D gene ambiguous. Germline assignment: CDR1 SGHRS and CDR2 YFSETQ. Deletions cut 3 bases from V and 4 bases from J, with 4 bases between. This CDR3 comprises 11 residues.

This clone has just one count. The rearrangement joins TRBV6-5 to TRBJ1-4, with a weak D call TRBD1 (6 bases). CDR1 is MNHEY and CDR2 is SVGAGI in the germline V gene. Trimming took off 4 bases at V and 8 bases at J, with 20 bases between the two ends. There are 16 residues in the CDR3. The CDR3 protein is CASSLSGTRGGEKLFF. CDR3 DNA sequence: TGTGCCAGCAGTTTAAGCGGGACCAGGGGCGGAGAAAAACTGTTTTTT.

V gene TRBV9 combines with J gene TRBJ2-1; TRBD1 agrees at 7 bases. This CDR3 comprises 13 residues. Germline CDR1 and CDR2: SGDLS and YYNGEE. V gave up 4 bases and J gave up 10 bases; unmatched junction bases: 8. CDR3 bases: TGTGCCAGCAGCACCCGTTCGACAGGGGAGCAGTTCTTC. Translating gives CASSTRSTGEQFF.

This clone was seen a few times. This rearrangement joins TRBV15 to TRBJ1-4, with TRBD1 as a possible D gene (5 bases). Deletions cut 1 base from V and 7 bases from J, with 13 bases between. Looked up from germline, CDR1 is LNHNV and CDR2 is YYDKDF (reference sequence). The CDR3 is 15 residues long. CDR3: CATSRVRGSSEKLFF. DNA for the CDR3: TGTGCCACCAGCAGAGTACGGGGGAGTAGTGAAAAACTGTTTTTT.

V usage is TRBV28 and J usage is TRBJ1-2; D might be TRBD1 (5 bases). CDR1 and CDR2 (germline): MDHEN, SYDVKM. This CDR3 is built from 15 residues. V gave up 3 bases and J gave up 0 bases, with 11 bases separating them. This CDR3 is CASSFGGFSNYGYTF. CDR3 nucleotide sequence: TGTGCCAGCAGTTTTGGGGGTTTCTCTAACTATGGCTACACCTTC.

The chain has TRBV25-1 and TRBJ2-7; TRBD1 agrees at 8 bases. The V gene end was trimmed by 7 bases and the J gene end by 6 bases; junction bases not matched to a gene: 11. CDR1 MGHDK and CDR2 SYGVNS come from the germline V gene. The CDR3 contains 14 residues. In DNA, the CDR3 is TGTGCCAGCACCACAGGGGGGTCGTCGGGCGAGCAGTACTTC. This translates into CASTTGGSSGEQYF.

This clone was seen a few times. Other DNA sequences in this specimen translate into the identical CDR3. The J gene is TRBJ2-3, the V gene TRBV7-2; D remains ambiguous. V was trimmed by 1 base and J by 1 base, leaving 3 bases between them. The CDR3 covers 13 residues. Germline CDR1 is SGHTA and CDR2 is FQGNSA. CDR3 protein: CASSLGGTDTQYF. The CDR3 nucleotides are TGTGCCAGCAGCTTAGGGGGCACAGATACGCAGTATTTT.

The CDR3 DNA sequence: TGTGCCAGCAGCCTGAAAGGAACTAGCGGGGGTCGCCGCACAGATACGCAGTATTTT. Protein product: CASSLKGTSGGRRTDTQYF. This sequence joins TRBV11-2 and TRBJ2-3, with 11 nucleotides matching TRBD2. CDR1 SGHAT and CDR2 FQNNGV come from the germline V gene. The CDR3 sequence is 19 residues long. V shed 5 bases and J 1 base; nucleotides not matched to a gene: 14.

The chain is built from TRBV15 and TRBJ2-5, with D possibly called TRBD1 or TRBD2 (5 bases each). Trimming removed 0 bases at V and 4 bases at J, with 9 bases between. The CDR3 loop spans 14 amino acids. CDR1 is LNHNV and CDR2 is YYDKDF in the germline V gene (reference sequence). The CDR3: CATSRDNGGETQYF. CDR3 in DNA: TGTGCCACCAGCAGAGATAATGGGGGAGAGACCCAGTACTTC.

The chain uses TRBV7-2 and TRBJ2-5; possible D gene TRBD2, 6 bases. V shed 0 bases and J shed 2 bases, with 13 bases lying between them. Germline V gives CDR1 SGHTA, CDR2 FQGNSA. CDR3 length: 16 amino acids. CDR3 DNA sequence: TGTGCCAGCAGCTTAGCGGGGGGTATTGGTCAAGAGACCCAGTACTTC. It specifies CASSLAGGIGQETQYF.

This chain connects TRBV27 to TRBJ2-4; TRBD2 might be the D (6 bases). CDR1 is MNHEY, CDR2 SMNVEV, per germline (reference sequence). V lost 10 bases and J lost 5, with 15 bases in between. The CDR3 runs 13 residues. This chain's CDR3 is CATTEGWENIQYF. The CDR3 region has the DNA TGTGCCACCACGGAGGGGTGGGAAAACATTCAGTACTTC.

The genes are TRBV5-6 and TRBJ1-6; D perhaps matches TRBD1 (5 bases). Germline CDR1 reads SGHDT; CDR2 reads YYEEEE. Trimming left V 4 bases short and J 7 bases short, with 12 bases between. This CDR3 contains 14 residues. In nucleotides, the CDR3 is TGTGCCAGCAGCACCGGGACGAACAATTCACCCCTCCACTTT. Amino acids: CASSTGTNNSPLHF.

V gene TRBV6-1 combines with J gene TRBJ1-1, with a weak D call TRBD1 (6 bases). CDR3 length equals 13 residues. Between the trimmed V and J ends, which lost 5 bases and 6 bases, there was a span of 13 bases. Per the germline V gene, CDR1 is MNHNS and CDR2 is SASEGT. CDR3 amino acids: CASSKRTVAEAFF. The CDR3 DNA is TGTGCCAGCAGTAAACGGACAGTGGCTGAAGCTTTCTTT.

The chain is built from TRBV7-2 and TRBJ2-1; D is undetermined. Germline assignment: CDR1 SGHTA and CDR2 FQGNSA. The CDR3 runs to 15 residues. V was clipped by 2 bases and J by 5 bases, with 13 bases between them. In nucleotides, the CDR3 is TGTGCCAGCAGCTTATCGGCTGGATACGACAATGAGCAGTTCTTC. As protein: CASSLSAGYDNEQFF.

This clone has only a few counts. The chain employs TRBV27 and TRBJ2-1; 11 bases are a match to TRBD2. V lost 3 bases to trimming and J lost 8 bases; unmatched junction nucleotides: 6. The V gene's germline CDR1 is MNHEY and CDR2 SMNVEV (reference sequence). There are 15 residues in the CDR3. Here the CDR3 DNA reads TGTGCCAGCAGTTTTGGTAGCGGGGGGGTAGATGAGCAGTTCTTC. Its translation: CASSFGSGGVDEQFF.

The V call is TRBV5-1, the J call TRBJ2-3, with D possibly being TRBD1 (5 bases). Germline V CDR1 and CDR2: SGHRS, YFSETQ. CDR3 length: 15 residues. Trimming pared 1 base from V and 2 bases from J, leaving 11 bases between. The DNA for the CDR3 is TGCGCCAGCAGCTTGAGCAGGACACACACAGATACGCAGTATTTT. This encodes CASSLSRTHTDTQYF.

The chain combines TRBV7-9 with TRBJ2-2, with TRBD2 identical over 7 bases. The CDR3 runs to 15 residues. J gave up 6 bases and V 5 bases, and 9 bases lay outside the gene matches. CDR1 and CDR2 (germline): SEHNR, FQNEAQ (reference sequence). The CDR3 bases are TGTGCCAGCAGCCAACACAGCGGGGCCGCCGGGGAGCTGTTTTTT. Its translation is CASSQHSGAAGELFF.

This clone was detected only once. This chain joins TRBV5-1 and TRBJ1-2; possible D gene TRBD1, 6 bases. The CDR3 sequence is 12 residues long. Germline CDR1 and CDR2: SGHRS and YFSETQ. Trimming stripped 2 bases from V and 5 bases from J, with 7 bases between. The CDR3 reads CASSLGQYGYTF. The CDR3 DNA reads as TGCGCCAGCAGCTTAGGACAGTATGGCTACACCTTC.

The chain employs TRBV4-3 and TRBJ1-1, with a weak D call TRBD1 (6 bases). V shed 1 base and J shed 7 bases, with 19 bases lying between them. Germline CDR1 LGHNA, CDR2 YSLEER. The CDR3 runs 16 residues. CDR3 in DNA: TGCGCCAGCAGCCAAGCTCCCTCAGGGGAGGCGGATGAAGCTTTCTTT. Translation: CASSQAPSGEADEAFF.

The rearrangement joins TRBV5-4 to TRBJ2-4, with 9 bases fitting TRBD2. The junction had 6 bases not matched to a gene; V was cut back by 0 bases and J by 11 bases. Germline CDR1 reads SGHNT; CDR2 reads YYREEE (reference sequence). This CDR3 contains 14 residues. The CDR3 bases are TGTGCCAGCAGCTTGGACAGCGGGGGGACCGTTCAGTACTTC. Translating it yields CASSLDSGGTVQYF.

V is TRBV6-6 and J is TRBJ1-5, with unresolved D. The CDR3 is made up of 13 amino acids. The germline V and J ends were trimmed by 10 bases and 3 bases, with 13 bases remaining between them. Germline V gene data show CDR1 as MNHNY and CDR2 as SVGAGI (reference sequence). CDR3 amino acids: CATETAHNQPQHF. The CDR3 DNA follows: TGTGCCACCGAAACGGCACACAATCAGCCCCAGCATTTT.

V gene TRBV6-5 combines with J gene TRBJ2-5; D not certain. Germline lookup yields CDR1 MNHEY and CDR2 SVGAGI. The V end lost 6 bases, the J end lost 4 bases, and 15 bases lay between the germline ends. The CDR3 extends over 14 amino acids. Here the CDR3 DNA reads TGTGCCAGCAGAACAGCGTCCGCTTTAGAGACCCAGTACTTC. It codes for CASRTASALETQYF.

This chain links TRBV9 with TRBJ2-5; D possibly corresponds to TRBD1 (5 bases). V was trimmed by 5 bases and J by 4 bases, leaving 9 bases between them. This CDR3 is 12 amino acids long. From germline, CDR1 is SGDLS and CDR2 YYNGEE. The chain's CDR3 is CASSLDRETQYF. The CDR3 DNA reads as TGTGCCAGCAGTCTTGACAGAGAGACCCAGTACTTC.

The J gene is TRBJ1-1, the V gene TRBV30, with D possibly matching TRBD1 (5 bases). Germline V gives CDR1 GTSNPN, CDR2 SVGIG (reference sequence). Trimming removed 5 bases from V and 11 bases from J, with 21 bases in between. There are 13 residues in the CDR3. The CDR3 region has the DNA TGTGCCTGGTTCCTCGGCGAGGGGCTCAGGGCTTTCTTT. Translation: CAWFLGEGLRAFF.

V is TRBV7-9 and J is TRBJ1-2; 8 positions match TRBD1. Looked up from germline, CDR1 is SEHNR and CDR2 is FQNEAQ (reference sequence). The V gene end was trimmed by 5 bases and the J gene end by 7 bases; junction bases not matched to a gene: 18. This CDR3 spans 17 amino acids. The CDR3 spells CASSPASIRAGGGGYTF. For the CDR3, the DNA is TGTGCCAGCAGCCCTGCTTCAATCCGGGCAGGGGGCGGTGGCTACACCTTC.

About this clone itself: Other DNA sequences of this sample code for an identical CDR3. The chain uses TRBV19 and TRBJ1-1, with a weak D call TRBD1 (5 bases). The V end was cut by 6 bases, the J end by 2 bases, with 10 bases between. The CDR3 contains 13 residues. Germline V gene lookup returns CDR1 LNHDA and CDR2 SQIVND (reference sequence). The CDR3, as DNA: TGTGCCAGTAGCCGGGGGGGAAACACTGAAGCTTTCTTT. Amino acid sequence: CASSRGGNTEAFF.

The chain uses TRBV29-1 and TRBJ1-1; 9 bases align to TRBD1. Germline values: CDR1 SQVTM, CDR2 ANQGSEA. The CDR3 is made up of 14 amino acids. Trimming took 8 bases from V and 5 from J; bases not matched to a gene: 12. The CDR3 nucleotides read TGCAGCACCTCCACCGGGACAGGGTCAACTGAAGCTTTCTTT. Translating gives CSTSTGTGSTEAFF.

A single count supports this clone. This chain connects TRBV11-3 to TRBJ1-1; 10 bases agree with TRBD1. This CDR3 has 14 amino acids. Germline assignment: CDR1 SGHNT and CDR2 YENEEA. Trimming took 5 bases from V and 4 from J; bases not matched to a gene: 4. In nucleotides, the CDR3 is TGTGCCAGCAGCCCTAGGACAGGGGGCACTGAAGCTTTCTTT. Protein product: CASSPRTGGTEAFF.

J is TRBJ2-6 and V is TRBV10-3; perhaps D is TRBD1 or TRBD2 (5 bases each). Trimming left V 0 bases short and J 0 bases short, with 12 bases between. The CDR3 runs to 18 residues. Germline V gives CDR1 ENHRY, CDR2 SYGVKD. In nucleotides, the CDR3 is TGTGCCATCAGTGAGTCTGAGGGGCCCAACTCTGGGGCCAACGTCCTGACTTTC. It specifies CAISESEGPNSGANVLTF.

In nucleotides, the CDR3 is TGCAGCGTTGAAGATCCCTATGGGGGGGACTCCTATGGCTACACCTTC. Encoded protein: CSVEDPYGGDSYGYTF. The rearrangement joins TRBV29-1 to TRBJ1-2, with D tentatively TRBD1 (5 bases). V dropped 0 bases and J dropped 4 bases, with 18 bases sitting between them. The CDR3 is made up of 16 amino acids. Germline lookup yields CDR1 SQVTM and CDR2 ANQGSEA.

The chain employs TRBV4-2 and TRBJ1-6, with D possibly being TRBD1 (5 bases). The V gene's germline CDR1 is LGHNA and CDR2 YNFKEQ. The CDR3 runs to 16 residues. The V end lost 0 bases, the J end lost 8 bases, and 14 bases lay between the germline ends. In nucleotides, the CDR3 is TGTGCCAGCAGCCAAGACATGGGCAGGGAGGATTCACCCCTCCACTTT. This codes for CASSQDMGREDSPLHF.

V gene TRBV10-3 combines with J gene TRBJ1-1, with a possible D match to TRBD1 (5 bases). The V end was cut by 6 bases, the J end by 3 bases, with 11 bases between. The germline V gene has CDR1 ENHRY and CDR2 SYGVKD. CDR3 length: 13 residues. The CDR3, as DNA: TGTGCCATCAGCGGGGGTTTGGACACTGAAGCTTTCTTT. The encoded protein is CAISGGLDTEAFF.